The T cell receptor (beta chain) described here comes from a study of vaccination and CD4 T cells after COVID-19. Study as a whole: Investigators stimulated cells with overlapping spike peptides drawn from SARS-CoV-2, HCoV-NL63, HCoV-OC43 and HCoV-229E.

Sequenced with the Oncomine TCR Beta short-read assay was DNA taken from cultured CD4+ T cells. TCRdb processed the PCR reads anew with MiXCR; each CDR3 protein has one entry. The sample lists 2,900 or so distinct CDR3 sequences, over 65% occurring once. Overall study findings and caveats: Vaccine-specific clones in convalescent patients were spike mono-reactive in 304 of 307 cases.

Concerning this clonotype: Its cognate antigen is unknown.

The treatment denotes: roughly ten-day PBMC culture with coronavirus spike peptide pools or control peptides (ViraFEST assay). ViraFEST relied on peptide pools to expand antigen-specific T cells; the TCRs were sequenced afterward. Losses at the gene ends were 2 bases for V and 3 bases for J; bases not matched to a gene: 0. The CDR3 consists of 13 residues. Germline lookup yields CDR1 MNHEY and CDR2 SVGAGI. The material sequenced was CD4+ T cells from blood, cultured in vitro. The gene calls are TRBV6-5 and TRBJ2-7; 8 bases fit TRBD1. The receptor's source is a human donor who had recovered from COVID-19. The CDR3 loop reads CASSYGTGYEQYF. The CDR3 DNA reads TGTGCCAGCAGTTACGGGACAGGCTACGAGCAGTACTTC.